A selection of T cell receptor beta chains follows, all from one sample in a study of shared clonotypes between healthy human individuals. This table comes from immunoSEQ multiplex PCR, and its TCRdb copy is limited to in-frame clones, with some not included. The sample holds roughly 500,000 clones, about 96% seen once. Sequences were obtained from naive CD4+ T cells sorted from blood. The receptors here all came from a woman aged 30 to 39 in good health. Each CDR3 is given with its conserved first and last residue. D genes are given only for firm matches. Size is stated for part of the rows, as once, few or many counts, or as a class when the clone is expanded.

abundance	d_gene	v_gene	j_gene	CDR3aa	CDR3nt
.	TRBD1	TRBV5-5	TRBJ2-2	CASSPTPGQGSGGELFF	TGTGCCAGCAGCCCCACGCCGGGACAGGGGTCGGGTGGGGAGCTGTTTTTT
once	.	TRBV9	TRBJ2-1	CASSVRTAGLDEQFF	TGTGCCAGCAGCGTCCGGACAGCCGGGTTAGATGAGCAGTTCTTC
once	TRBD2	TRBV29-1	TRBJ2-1	CSVEKTSSNEQFF	TGCAGCGTTGAGAAGACTAGCTCCAATGAGCAGTTCTTC
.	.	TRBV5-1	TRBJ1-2	CASSLTLLYGYTF	TGCGCCAGCAGCTTGACCCTTTTATACGGCTACACCTTC
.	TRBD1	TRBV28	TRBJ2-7	CASRYRGVSSYEQYF	TGTGCCAGCAGGTACAGGGGCGTTAGCTCCTACGAGCAGTACTTC
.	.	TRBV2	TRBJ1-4	CASSGQVWLKLFF	TGTGCCAGCAGTGGACAGGTTTGGCTCAAACTGTTTTTT
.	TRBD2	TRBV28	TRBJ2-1	CASKEGGSVRDEQFF	TGTGCCAGCAAGGAGGGCGGGAGCGTCCGGGATGAGCAGTTCTTC
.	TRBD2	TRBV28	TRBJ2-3	CASSFRTSGRGSTDTQYF	TGTGCCAGCAGTTTCCGGACTAGCGGGAGAGGAAGTACAGATACGCAGTATTTT
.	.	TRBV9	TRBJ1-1	CASSVGGENTEAFF	TGTGCCAGCAGCGTAGGAGGAGAGAACACTGAAGCTTTCTTT
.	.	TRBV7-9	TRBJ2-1	CASSLFYEQFF	TGTGCCAGCAGCTTATTTTATGAGCAGTTCTTC
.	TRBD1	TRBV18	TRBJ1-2	CASSLASGGYGYTF	TGTGCCAGCTCACTTGCCTCAGGGGGCTATGGCTACACCTTC
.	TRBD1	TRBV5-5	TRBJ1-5	CASSPLTGDSQPQHF	TGTGCCAGCAGCCCGCTTACAGGGGACTCTCAGCCCCAGCATTTT
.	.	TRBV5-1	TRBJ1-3	CASRAPGVAGNTIYF	TGCGCCAGCAGGGCACCAGGGGTGGCTGGAAACACCATATATTTT
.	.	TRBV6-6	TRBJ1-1	CASKRMNTEAFF	TGTGCCAGTAAACGGATGAACACTGAAGCTTTCTTT
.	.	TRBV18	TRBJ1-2	CASSPVAATGDSGYTF	TGTGCCAGCTCACCAGTGGCAGCTACCGGGGACTCTGGCTACACCTTC
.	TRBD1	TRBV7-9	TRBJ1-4	CASSLAWGQGAKTNEKLFF	TGTGCCAGCAGCTTAGCGTGGGGACAGGGGGCGAAGACTAATGAAAAACTGTTTTTT
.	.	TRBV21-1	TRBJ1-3	CASSNPGLAGNTIYF	TGTGCCAGCAGCAACCCGGGACTGGCTGGAAACACCATATATTTT
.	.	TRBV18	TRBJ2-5	CASSPLPEAETQYF	TGTGCCAGCTCACCACTTCCCGAGGCGGAGACCCAGTACTTC
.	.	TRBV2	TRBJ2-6	CASRLDRPGANVLTF	TGTGCCAGCAGACTAGACAGACCGGGGGCCAACGTCCTGACTTTC
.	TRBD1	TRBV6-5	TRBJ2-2	CASRQDRGSTGELFF	TGTGCCAGCAGACAGGACAGGGGAAGCACCGGGGAGCTGTTTTTT
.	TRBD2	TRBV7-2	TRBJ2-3	CASSTGLAGAQGTQYF	TGTGCCAGCAGCACGGGACTAGCGGGAGCCCAAGGTACGCAGTATTTT
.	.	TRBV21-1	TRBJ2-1	CASTALRGREQFF	TGTGCCAGCACCGCACTCCGGGGGCGTGAGCAGTTCTTC
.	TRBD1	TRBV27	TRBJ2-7	CASSPVFFSGTETRGQYF	TGTGCCAGCAGTCCAGTCTTCTTCTCCGGGACAGAAACACGTGGGCAGTACTTC
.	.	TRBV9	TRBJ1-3	CASSSTGTADTIYF	TGTGCCAGCAGCTCTACTGGAACTGCGGACACCATATATTTT
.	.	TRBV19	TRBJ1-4	CASSKHEGPKLFF	TGTGCCAGTAGTAAACACGAGGGGCCAAAACTGTTTTTT
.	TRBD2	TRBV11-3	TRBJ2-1	CASSVAGTSSYNEQFF	TGTGCCAGCAGCGTAGCCGGGACTAGCTCCTACAATGAGCAGTTCTTC
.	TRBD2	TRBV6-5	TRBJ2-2	CASSYGRTSSGGELFF	TGTGCCAGCAGTTACGGCCGGACTAGCTCTGGCGGGGAGCTGTTTTTT
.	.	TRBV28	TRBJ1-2	CASSLESISHGYTF	TGTGCCAGCAGTTTAGAGAGTATTAGTCATGGCTACACCTTC
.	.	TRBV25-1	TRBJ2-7	CASSDPAKSLYEQYF	TGTGCCAGCAGTGATCCTGCAAAGTCTCTCTACGAGCAGTACTTC
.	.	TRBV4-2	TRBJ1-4	CASSQAVGGEKLFF	TGTGCCAGCAGCCAAGCTGTTGGCGGTGAAAAACTGTTTTTT
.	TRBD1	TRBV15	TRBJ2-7	CATSRGGRDRGLREQYF	TGTGCCACCAGCAGAGGTGGCCGGGACAGGGGTTTAAGGGAGCAGTACTTC
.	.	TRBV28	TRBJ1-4	CASLGVGEKLFF	TGTGCCAGCCTCGGGGTTGGAGAAAAACTGTTTTTT
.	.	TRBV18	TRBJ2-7	CASSPGTSYEQYF	TGTGCCAGCTCACCAGGAACCTCCTACGAGCAGTACTTC
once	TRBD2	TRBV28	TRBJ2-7	CASSSSGRAYEQYF	TGTGCCAGCAGTTCTAGCGGGAGGGCCTACGAGCAGTACTTC
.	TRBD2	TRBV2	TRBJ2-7	CASRAQGLAGSYEQYF	TGTGCCAGCAGGGCCCAAGGCCTAGCGGGTTCCTACGAGCAGTACTTC
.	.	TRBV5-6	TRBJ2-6	CASRDSGGANVLTF	TGTGCCAGCAGAGACTCGGGTGGGGCCAACGTCCTGACTTTC
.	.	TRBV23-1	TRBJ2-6	CASSQSQGPFRLGGANVLTF	TGCGCCAGCAGTCAATCCCAGGGCCCTTTCAGGCTCGGTGGGGCCAACGTCCTGACTTTC
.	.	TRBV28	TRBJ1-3	CASSLYNSGNTIYF	TGTGCCAGCAGTTTATACAACTCTGGAAACACCATATATTTT
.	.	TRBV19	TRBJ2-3	CASSPAASTDTQYF	TGTGCCAGTTCCCCAGCGGCTAGCACAGATACGCAGTATTTT
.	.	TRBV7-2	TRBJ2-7	CASSKGSATYEQYF	TGTGCCAGCAGCAAAGGGTCCGCGACCTACGAGCAGTACTTC
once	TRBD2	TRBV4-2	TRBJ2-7	CASSQEGWLAGDSYEQYF	TGTGCCAGCAGCCAAGAGGGGTGGCTAGCGGGAGACTCATACGAGCAGTACTTC
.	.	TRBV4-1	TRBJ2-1	CASSQDFGMDRKQFF	TGCGCCAGCAGCCAAGATTTTGGGATGGACCGTAAGCAGTTCTTC
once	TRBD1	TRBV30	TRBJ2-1	CAGGTGYGEQFF	TGTGCCGGAGGGACAGGGTACGGTGAGCAGTTCTTC
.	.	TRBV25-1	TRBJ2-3	CASSDFGTSTDTQYF	TGTGCCAGCAGTGACTTCGGGACTAGCACAGATACGCAGTATTTT
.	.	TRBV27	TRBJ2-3	CASSPRTTVADTQYF	TGTGCCAGCAGTCCAAGGACAACTGTGGCAGATACGCAGTATTTT
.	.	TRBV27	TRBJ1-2	CASSPRRTSRGGYTF	TGTGCCAGCAGTCCAAGACGGACCTCACGGGGTGGCTACACCTTC
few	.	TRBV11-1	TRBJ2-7	CASSSNEDEQYF	TGTGCCAGCAGCTCGAATGAGGACGAGCAGTACTTC
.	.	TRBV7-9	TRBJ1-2	CASSLLGTADYGYTF	TGTGCCAGCAGCTTATTAGGGACCGCCGACTATGGCTACACCTTC
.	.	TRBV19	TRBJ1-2	CASSDSYLFPNYGYTF	TGTGCCAGTAGCGACAGTTACCTTTTTCCTAACTATGGCTACACCTTC
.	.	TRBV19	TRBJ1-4	CASSILGTTEKLFF	TGTGCCAGTAGTATACTTGGGACGACTGAAAAACTGTTTTTT
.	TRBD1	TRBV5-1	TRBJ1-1	CASSLEGTGANTEAFF	TGCGCCAGCAGCTTGGAAGGGACAGGGGCGAACACTGAAGCTTTCTTT
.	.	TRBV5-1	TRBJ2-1	CASSLDPHNEQFF	TGCGCCAGCAGCTTGGACCCCCACAATGAGCAGTTCTTC
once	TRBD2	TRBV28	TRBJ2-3	CASSSPSGGLQYF	TGTGCCAGCAGTTCTCCTAGCGGGGGGCTGCAGTATTTT
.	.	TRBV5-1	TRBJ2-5	CASSLQETQYF	TGCGCCAGCAGCCTACAAGAGACCCAGTACTTC
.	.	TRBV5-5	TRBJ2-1	CASSLVAFGYNEQFF	TGTGCCAGCAGCTTGGTGGCCTTTGGATACAATGAGCAGTTCTTC
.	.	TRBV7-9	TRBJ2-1	CASSLVGIAYNEQFF	TGTGCCAGCAGCTTAGTCGGGATCGCCTACAATGAGCAGTTCTTC
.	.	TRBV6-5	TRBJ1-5	CASSGGGNQPQHF	TGTGCCAGCAGTGGGGGGGGCAATCAGCCCCAGCATTTT
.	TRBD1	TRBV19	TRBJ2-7	CASSIDAGQGVYEQYF	TGTGCCAGTAGTATAGATGCCGGACAGGGAGTCTACGAGCAGTACTTC
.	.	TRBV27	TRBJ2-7	CASSLWARDSSPYEQYF	TGTGCCAGCAGTTTATGGGCCCGGGACTCCTCACCCTACGAGCAGTACTTC